What follows are 22 T cell receptor beta chains derived from one specimen sequenced in a study of beta chain features in type 1 diabetes. Broader study findings: The study found moderately but significantly shorter TCRB CDR3s in all four CD4+ subsets of Type 1 diabetes patients.

What these receptors recognize is not known. Expressed TCRB transcripts were sequenced because the entire RNA isolate underwent reverse transcription. Sequenced by immunoSEQ multiplex PCR; TCRdb stores in-frame clones only, minus some. The sample includes around 130,000 clones, over 15% of them seen just once. Sample: central memory CD4+ T cells from blood. The receptors shown here come from a young man with type 1 diabetes.

The J gene is TRBJ1-6, the V gene TRBV7-2, with 7 bases identical to TRBD1. The length of the CDR3 is 15 residues. CDR1 is SGHTA and CDR2 is FQGNSA in the germline V gene. J was trimmed by 10 bases and V by 4 bases; bases with no gene match: 10. The CDR3 nucleotides read TGTGCCAGCAGCTATAACAGGGACAGCAGGTCACCCCTCCACTTT. It encodes CASSYNRDSRSPLHF.

This clone was detected a few times. The genes are TRBV7-2 and TRBJ2-5, with 9 bases fitting TRBD2. After removal of 1 base from V and 6 bases from J, the junction contained 6 bases not matched to a gene. This CDR3 comprises 15 residues. The V gene's germline CDR1 is SGHTA and CDR2 FQGNSA. The CDR3 DNA sequence: TGTGCCAGCAGCTTAGACGGGACTAGCATCCAGACCCAGTACTTC. Its translation: CASSLDGTSIQTQYF.

This clone was found a few times. V usage is TRBV18 and J usage is TRBJ1-6; weak D call: TRBD1 (5 bases). The CDR3 covers 14 residues. Per the germline V gene, CDR1 is KGHSH and CDR2 is LQKENI. The V and J ends lost 2 bases and 13 bases respectively, with 15 bases between them. The CDR3 DNA is TGTGCCAGCTCACCAGGGCAGGGCTCGGGGCCCCTCCACTTT. Its translation: CASSPGQGSGPLHF.

V usage is TRBV14 and J usage is TRBJ1-2; 9 nucleotides match TRBD1. V trimming: 6 bases; J trimming: 5 bases; junction bases outside the gene matches: 7. Germline V lookup: CDR1 SGHDN, CDR2 FVKESK. The CDR3 has 14 amino acids. CDR3: CASRATGGGYGYTF. The CDR3 DNA reads as TGTGCCAGCAGGGCTACAGGGGGCGGATATGGCTACACCTTC.

The chain links TRBV29-1 to TRBJ1-1; 9 positions match TRBD1. The CDR3 length is 12 residues. Looked up from germline, CDR1 is SQVTM and CDR2 is ANQGSEA. J lost 8 bases, V lost 3 bases, and 4 bases had no gene match. The CDR3 coding sequence is TGCAGCGTTGAGGGACAGGGTAAGGAAGCTTTCTTT. Protein: CSVEGQGKEAFF.

This clone was detected only a few times. This rearrangement joins TRBV7-9 to TRBJ2-2; possible D gene TRBD1, 6 bases. The V end lost 7 bases, the J end lost 0 bases, and 15 bases lay between the germline ends. CDR1 and CDR2 (germline): SEHNR, FQNEAQ (reference sequence). The CDR3 extends over 16 amino acids. CDR3 sequence reads: CASTLVGTTNTGELFF. CDR3 DNA: TGTGCCAGCACCCTAGTCGGGACAACGAACACCGGGGAGCTGTTTTTT.

The chain employs TRBV11-3 and TRBJ2-3; the D gene is possibly TRBD2 (5 bases). Trimming removed 8 bases at V and 3 bases at J, with 18 bases between. The CDR3 totals 15 residues. CDR1 SGHNT and CDR2 YENEEA come from the germline V gene. CDR3 protein: CASSRSNLATDTQYF. The CDR3 DNA reads TGTGCCAGCTCCCGTTCAAATCTAGCAACAGATACGCAGTATTTT.

The CDR3 nucleotides read TGTGCCAGCAGTAACCAGGCCATTAATGAAAAACTGTTTTTT. As protein: CASSNQAINEKLFF. V usage is TRBV28 and J usage is TRBJ1-4; D remains ambiguous. CDR1 is MDHEN and CDR2 is SYDVKM in the germline V gene. The ends were cut back, 5 bases at V and 4 bases at J, with 11 bases in the middle. CDR3 size: 14 residues.

This clone has only a few counts. The J gene is TRBJ2-5, the V gene TRBV4-2, with 9 bases fitting TRBD2. Germline CDR1 LGHNA, CDR2 YNFKEQ. V lost 0 bases to trimming and J lost 2 bases; unmatched junction nucleotides: 7. The CDR3 covers 17 residues. The CDR3 is CASSQDPAGGGQETQYF. In DNA form, the CDR3 reads TGTGCCAGCAGCCAAGATCCAGCGGGGGGAGGTCAAGAGACCCAGTACTTC.

This clone was recorded only once. The chain recombines TRBV5-6 with TRBJ1-1, with TRBD1 matching 9 bases. V trimming: 2 bases; J trimming: 8 bases; junction bases outside the gene matches: 7. Germline loops: CDR1 SGHDT, CDR2 YYEEEE. The CDR3 runs 14 residues. In DNA, the CDR3 is TGTGCCAGCAGCTTCACAAGGACAGGGGTCGAAGCTTTCTTT. Translation gives CASSFTRTGVEAFF.

This rearrangement joins TRBV18 to TRBJ2-7; no firm D call. CDR3 size: 15 residues. The V gene's germline CDR1 is KGHSH and CDR2 LQKENI. Trimming stripped 6 bases from V and 2 bases from J, with 17 bases between. The CDR3 loop reads CASSPSGSGTYEQYF. As DNA, the CDR3 is TGTGCCAGCTCGCCCTCGGGCTCAGGCACCTACGAGCAGTACTTC.

The chain uses TRBV27 and TRBJ2-2; D is perhaps TRBD1 (5 bases). CDR1 is MNHEY, CDR2 SMNVEV, per germline (reference sequence). V was clipped by 6 bases and J by 6 bases, with 14 bases between them. CDR3 size: 14 residues. DNA of the CDR3: TGTGCCAGCAGACCGCGGACAAACTCCGGGGAGCTGTTTTTT. This sequence encodes CASRPRTNSGELFF.

The chain joins TRBV7-9 to TRBJ1-5, with a weak D call TRBD1 (5 bases). Germline CDR1 SEHNR, CDR2 FQNEAQ (reference sequence). CDR3 length equals 12 residues. V dropped 4 bases and J dropped 9 bases, with 10 bases sitting between them. In nucleotides, the CDR3 is TGTGCCAGCAGCTCCTGGGGGGGGCCCCAGCATTTT. Amino acids: CASSSWGGPQHF.

The chain links TRBV29-1 to TRBJ1-2, with D possibly TRBD1 on 5 matching bases. Germline V gives CDR1 SQVTM, CDR2 ANQGSEA. The CDR3 sequence is 13 residues long. Trimming took off 4 bases at V and 4 bases at J, with 13 bases between the two ends. In nucleotides, the CDR3 is TGCAGCGTTGGGGACCTGTCCTCCTATGGCTACACCTTC. Translated: CSVGDLSSYGYTF.

This chain links TRBV7-2 with TRBJ2-7; 10 nucleotides line up with TRBD2. The CDR3 is made up of 16 amino acids. Trimming removed 2 bases from V and 2 bases from J; junction bases left unmatched: 6. Germline values: CDR1 SGHTA, CDR2 FQGNSA. Here the CDR3 DNA reads TGTGCCAGCAGCTTAAAGGTAGCGGGGGGTGCCTACGAGCAGTACTTC. Residues: CASSLKVAGGAYEQYF.

There are a few counts of this clone. The DNA is left out, because the CDR3 cannot be placed on it with certainty; the CDR3 is given as TCRdb lists it. The chain is built from TRBV29-1 and TRBJ1-2. CDR1 is SQVTM, CDR2 ANQGSEA, per germline. Counting both end residues, the CDR3 totals 13 amino acids. The CDR3 is CSVATVAVYGYTF.

The chain couples TRBV7-9 to TRBJ1-1; 7 bases are a match to TRBD1. This CDR3 spans 14 amino acids. Germline V CDR1 and CDR2: SEHNR, FQNEAQ (reference sequence). The V gene end was trimmed by 3 bases and the J gene end by 4 bases; junction bases not matched to a gene: 5. The CDR3 sequence: CASSFGQVGTEAFF. Here the CDR3 DNA reads TGTGCCAGCAGCTTTGGACAGGTGGGCACTGAAGCTTTCTTT.

Of note for this clone: Other DNA sequences in this sample translate to the same CDR3. Here the CDR3 reads CASSYSSGGQETQYF. CDR3 in DNA: TGTGCCAGCAGTTACTCGTCTGGGGGGCAAGAGACCCAGTACTTC. The chain combines TRBV6-5 with TRBJ2-5, with a weak D call TRBD2 (6 bases). The CDR3 is 15 residues long. Germline CDR1 MNHEY, CDR2 SVGAGI. Trimming pared 0 bases from V and 2 bases from J, leaving 10 bases between.

The chain has TRBV7-9 and TRBJ2-5, with TRBD1 matching over 10 bases. V lost 3 bases and J lost 5; bases outside the gene matches: 6. The germline CDR1 and CDR2 sequences are SEHNR and FQNEAQ (reference sequence). The CDR3 is made up of 15 amino acids. As DNA, the CDR3 is TGTGCCAGCAGCTTCCGGGACAGGGGAAGGGAGACCCAGTACTTC. Translated, it gives CASSFRDRGRETQYF.

V usage is TRBV4-3 and J usage is TRBJ2-7, with TRBD1 identical over 7 bases. Germline CDR1 LGHNA, CDR2 YSLEER. The V and J ends lost 4 bases and 2 bases, in that order; junction bases with no gene match: 5. CDR3 length: 14 amino acids. CDR3 region: CASSPGTDTYEQYF. CDR3 coding DNA: TGCGCCAGCAGCCCCGGGACAGACACCTACGAGCAGTACTTC.

The chain employs TRBV9 and TRBJ2-3; D is tentatively TRBD1 or TRBD2 (5 bases each). The germline V and J ends were trimmed by 3 bases and 5 bases, with 19 bases remaining between them. Germline values: CDR1 SGDLS, CDR2 YYNGEE. This CDR3 is 16 amino acids long. CDR3 sequence: CASSDGTSYGRDTQYF. The CDR3 DNA reads as TGTGCCAGCAGCGACGGGACCTCGTACGGGCGAGATACGCAGTATTTT.

In this sample, this clone turned up a few times. The chain employs TRBV7-9 and TRBJ2-3; D may be TRBD1 (5 bases). CDR1 and CDR2 from the germline V gene are SEHNR and FQNEAQ (reference sequence). V lost 5 bases and J 1 base, leaving 19 bases between the germline ends. The CDR3 covers 17 residues. CDR3 nucleotides: TGTGCCAGCAGCACAACTGATTGGGGCCACCGCACAGATACGCAGTATTTT. Its protein is CASSTTDWGHRTDTQYF.